This record looks at one TCR beta chain sequence and its context. What it binds is unknown. An Oncomine TCR Beta short-read assay was used to sequence the DNA from cultured CD4+ T cells. TCRdb ran MiXCR on the PCR reads and lists one entry per CDR3 protein. The data hold 15,000 to 17,000 distinct CDR3 sequences, with about half observed a single time. Sample treatment: roughly 10-day PBMC culture with coronavirus spike peptide pools or control peptides (ViraFEST assay). Between the trimmed V and J ends, which lost 2 bases and 2 bases, there was a span of 6 bases. Looked up from germline, CDR1 is SGHVS and CDR2 is FQNEAQ. The CDR3 is 14 amino acids. The sample belongs to a study of vaccination and CD4 T cells after COVID-19.

The chain combines TRBV7-8 with TRBJ2-2; D is unresolved. The sequence was collected from a human donor who had recovered from COVID-19. The specimen was CD4+ T cells from blood, cultured in vitro, collected before SARS-CoV-2 vaccination. In DNA, the CDR3 is TGTGCCAGCAGCTTAAACACCAACACCGGGGAGCTGTTTTTT. This codes for CASSLNTNTGELFF. Variable domain in full (rest from reference TRBV7-8 and TRBJ2-2): GAGVSQSPRYKVAKRGQDVALRCDPISGHVSLFWYQQALGQGPEFLTYFQNEAQLDKSGLPSDRFFAERPEGSVSTLKIQRTQQEDSAVYLCASSLNTNTGELFFGEGSRLTVL.